Listed below are T cell receptor beta chains from one sample, sequenced in a study of shared clonotypes between healthy human individuals. Method: immunoSEQ multiplex PCR; TCRdb's copy keeps in-frame clones and lacks some. The table has around 2.3 million clones, around 95% seen once. Sequenced sample: naive CD4+ T cells sorted from blood. The receptors originated from a man between 18 and 35 years old in good health. Both conserved end residues are part of each CDR3. Fields, in order: J gene, V gene, D gene, clone size, CDR3 DNA, CDR3 protein. The D gene is left open where the match is weak. Only part of the rows carry a size: once, few, many, or a class if the clone is expanded.

>TRBJ2-4|TRBV2|NA|NA
TGTGCCAGCAGTGATGGGGGAGGATCTTCCGGCATTCAGTACTTC
CASSDGGGSSGIQYF
>TRBJ1-2|TRBV7-3|NA|NA
TGTGCCAGCAGCTTAGATCCTGGGAGCTATGGCTACACCTTC
CASSLDPGSYGYTF
>TRBJ1-1|TRBV5-6|NA|NA
TGTGCCAGCAGCTTGTTCGGACAGAACACTGAAGCTTTCTTT
CASSLFGQNTEAFF
>TRBJ2-1|TRBV7-2|NA|NA
TGTGCCAGCAGCTTCCTAGGGTTTGAGCAGTTCTTC
CASSFLGFEQFF
>TRBJ2-7|TRBV30|NA|NA
TGTGCCTGGAGTGTTCTAACCGGGGTATACTTC
CAWSVLTGVYF
>TRBJ1-1|TRBV6-6|NA|once
TGTGCCAGCAGTATATTAGGGGAGAACACTGAAGCTTTCTTT
CASSILGENTEAFF
>TRBJ2-1|TRBV30|NA|NA
TGTGCCTGGAACATAGGGGGAGATGAGCAGTTCTTC
CAWNIGGDEQFF
>TRBJ2-7|TRBV4-3|TRBD2|NA
TGCGCCAGCAGCCAAGATTCTAGCGGGATGCCTACCTACGAGCAGTACTTC
CASSQDSSGMPTYEQYF
>TRBJ2-5|TRBV9|TRBD2|NA
TGTGCCAGCAGCGTAGAGAGCGGGGGGGCGTGGGAGACCCAGTACTTC
CASSVESGGAWETQYF
>TRBJ1-2|TRBV5-6|NA|NA
TGTGCCAGCAGCGAGGAACTGCTTGGTAACTATGGCTACACCTTC
CASSEELLGNYGYTF
>TRBJ2-7|TRBV7-9|NA|NA
TGTGCCAGCAGCTTAGTTGGGGGCGCCTCTTACGAGCAGTACTTC
CASSLVGGASYEQYF
>TRBJ1-2|TRBV18|TRBD1|NA
TGTGCCAGCTCACCGCAGACGGCACCAGGGGGCTATGGCTACACCTTC
CASSPQTAPGGYGYTF
>TRBJ2-5|TRBV9|NA|NA
TGTGCCAGCAGCGTAGATAATGACCAAGAGACCCAGTACTTC
CASSVDNDQETQYF
>TRBJ1-3|TRBV30|NA|once
TGTGCCTGTTCCCATAGGGGGAGCAGGCGCTTTCTCTCTGGAAACACCATATATTTT
CACSHRGSRRFLSGNTIYF
>TRBJ1-5|TRBV27|TRBD1|NA
TGTGCCAGCAGTCATGACAGGGTTAGGCCGCCCCAGCATTTT
CASSHDRVRPPQHF
>TRBJ2-5|TRBV2|NA|NA
TGTGCCAGCAAAATAGCGGAGCCGTACCAAGAGACCCAGTACTTC
CASKIAEPYQETQYF
>TRBJ1-6|TRBV19|TRBD1|NA
TGTGCCAGTAGTAACAGGGGTTCCCGCTCCTATAATTCACCCCTCCACTTT
CASSNRGSRSYNSPLHF
>TRBJ2-7|TRBV6-5|NA|NA
TGTGCCAGCAGTCGAATGGAGGGAAACTACGAGCAGTACTTC
CASSRMEGNYEQYF
>TRBJ2-2|TRBV7-9|NA|NA
TGTGCCAGCAGCTTAGATGGGACCGGGGAGCTGTTTTTT
CASSLDGTGELFF
>TRBJ1-2|TRBV4-3|NA|NA
TGCGCCAGCAGCCGAGACAGCTATGGCTACACCTTC
CASSRDSYGYTF
>TRBJ1-1|TRBV29-1|NA|NA
TGCAGCGTTGAAGGGACAGATGTGAACACTGAAGCTTTCTTT
CSVEGTDVNTEAFF
>TRBJ2-3|TRBV18|TRBD1|NA
TGTGCCAGCTCACCGTTTACCGGGACAGGGGTTAGTTCAGATACGCAGTATTTT
CASSPFTGTGVSSDTQYF
>TRBJ2-3|TRBV6-1|NA|NA
TGTGCCAGCAACTACGGTTGGGCAGATACGCAGTATTTT
CASNYGWADTQYF
>TRBJ2-1|TRBV5-1|TRBD2|NA
TGCGCCAGCAGCTTCCCGGGACTAGGGATAGCTGAGCAGTTCTTC
CASSFPGLGIAEQFF
>TRBJ1-2|TRBV30|NA|NA
TGTGCCTGGAGTGTGATGATGGTCTATGGCTACACCTTC
CAWSVMMVYGYTF
>TRBJ2-3|TRBV5-8|NA|NA
TGTGCCAGCCGCGCTCGGGGGGCTGGACCAGATACGCAGTATTTT
CASRARGAGPDTQYF
>TRBJ2-7|TRBV18|TRBD2|NA
TGTGCCAGCTCACCGGGACTAGCCTACGAGCAGTACTTC
CASSPGLAYEQYF
>TRBJ2-7|TRBV10-3|TRBD2|once
TGTGCGGTAGTCCCTGAACTAGCGGGAGTTCAGCAGTACTTC
CAVVPELAGVQQYF
>TRBJ1-5|TRBV7-6|NA|NA
TGTGCCAGCGCCCCCCAAGCCGGTCAGCCCCAGCATTTT
CASAPQAGQPQHF
>TRBJ2-3|TRBV1|NA|NA
TGCACCAGCAGCCATGCTCCCGGAGAACACTGCACAGATACGCAGTATTTT
CTSSHAPGEHCTDTQYF
>TRBJ1-2|TRBV28|TRBD1|NA
TGTGCCAGCAGTTCGGACAGGATCTATGGCTACACCTTC
CASSSDRIYGYTF
>TRBJ2-3|TRBV6-5|NA|NA
TGTGCCAGCAGCCGAACGAACACAGATACGCAGTATTTT
CASSRTNTDTQYF
>TRBJ2-5|TRBV19|TRBD2|NA
TGTGCCAGTAGTTGGGGTGGACTAGGGCAAGAGACCCAGTACTTC
CASSWGGLGQETQYF
>TRBJ2-5|TRBV6-5|TRBD1|NA
TGTGCCAGCAGTCGACAGGGACAAGAGACCCAGTACTTC
CASSRQGQETQYF
>TRBJ1-1|TRBV20-1|NA|NA
TGCAGTGCCAAAGACACTGAAGCTTTCTTT
CSAKDTEAFF